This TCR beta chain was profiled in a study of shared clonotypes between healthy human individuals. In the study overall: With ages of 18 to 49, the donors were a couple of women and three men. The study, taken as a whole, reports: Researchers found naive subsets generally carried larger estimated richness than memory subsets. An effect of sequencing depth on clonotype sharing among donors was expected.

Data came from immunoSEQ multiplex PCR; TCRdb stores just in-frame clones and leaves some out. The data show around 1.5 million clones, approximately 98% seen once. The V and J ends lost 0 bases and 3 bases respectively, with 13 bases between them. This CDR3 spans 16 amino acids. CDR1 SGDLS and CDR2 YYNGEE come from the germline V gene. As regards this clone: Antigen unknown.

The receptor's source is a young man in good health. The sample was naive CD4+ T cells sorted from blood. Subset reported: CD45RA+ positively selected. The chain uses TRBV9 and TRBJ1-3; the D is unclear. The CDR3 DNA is TGTGCCAGCAGCGTAGGAGGTCTGAATCTTGGAAACACCATATATTTT. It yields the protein CASSVGGLNLGNTIYF.